The rows below give T cell receptor beta chains drawn from one sample of a study of T cell changes during pregnancy in multiple sclerosis. Some clones are missing from TCRdb's copy, which holds only in-frame ones; the method was immunoSEQ multiplex PCR. The top ten clones hold roughly 1.6% of a sample with approximately 70,000 clones, just over 90% of them seen once. Sequenced material: peripheral blood, taken after pregnancy. These receptors were taken from a female donor with multiple sclerosis, enrolled in a pregnancy study. Each CDR3 is given without its conserved first and last residue.

v_call	j_call	cdr3_aa
TRBV6-6	TRBJ1-5	ASSYSDRVNQPQH
TRBV7-2	TRBJ2-1	ASSLGLAVTYNEQF
TRBV5-4	TRBJ2-3	ASRLGSPTDTQY
TRBV11-3	TRBJ2-5	ASSPGTGQQETQY
TRBV18	TRBJ2-2	ASSPFSTGELF
TRBV7-9	TRBJ2-6	ASSSEQDRAGANVLT
TRBV2	TRBJ1-1	ASSEVRVANTEAF
TRBV2	TRBJ2-7	ASNSRQALSYEQY
TRBV6-4	TRBJ1-5	ASRSTDSPNQPQH
TRBV28	TRBJ2-7	ASSSFGQGPGEQY
TRBV18	TRBJ2-5	ASSPLGIAGIQETQY
TRBV5-1	TRBJ2-1	ASSRQVSSYNEQF
TRBV7-2	TRBJ1-3	ASSFSMGSGGNTIY
TRBV12-5	TRBJ1-2	ASGLQGAYGYT